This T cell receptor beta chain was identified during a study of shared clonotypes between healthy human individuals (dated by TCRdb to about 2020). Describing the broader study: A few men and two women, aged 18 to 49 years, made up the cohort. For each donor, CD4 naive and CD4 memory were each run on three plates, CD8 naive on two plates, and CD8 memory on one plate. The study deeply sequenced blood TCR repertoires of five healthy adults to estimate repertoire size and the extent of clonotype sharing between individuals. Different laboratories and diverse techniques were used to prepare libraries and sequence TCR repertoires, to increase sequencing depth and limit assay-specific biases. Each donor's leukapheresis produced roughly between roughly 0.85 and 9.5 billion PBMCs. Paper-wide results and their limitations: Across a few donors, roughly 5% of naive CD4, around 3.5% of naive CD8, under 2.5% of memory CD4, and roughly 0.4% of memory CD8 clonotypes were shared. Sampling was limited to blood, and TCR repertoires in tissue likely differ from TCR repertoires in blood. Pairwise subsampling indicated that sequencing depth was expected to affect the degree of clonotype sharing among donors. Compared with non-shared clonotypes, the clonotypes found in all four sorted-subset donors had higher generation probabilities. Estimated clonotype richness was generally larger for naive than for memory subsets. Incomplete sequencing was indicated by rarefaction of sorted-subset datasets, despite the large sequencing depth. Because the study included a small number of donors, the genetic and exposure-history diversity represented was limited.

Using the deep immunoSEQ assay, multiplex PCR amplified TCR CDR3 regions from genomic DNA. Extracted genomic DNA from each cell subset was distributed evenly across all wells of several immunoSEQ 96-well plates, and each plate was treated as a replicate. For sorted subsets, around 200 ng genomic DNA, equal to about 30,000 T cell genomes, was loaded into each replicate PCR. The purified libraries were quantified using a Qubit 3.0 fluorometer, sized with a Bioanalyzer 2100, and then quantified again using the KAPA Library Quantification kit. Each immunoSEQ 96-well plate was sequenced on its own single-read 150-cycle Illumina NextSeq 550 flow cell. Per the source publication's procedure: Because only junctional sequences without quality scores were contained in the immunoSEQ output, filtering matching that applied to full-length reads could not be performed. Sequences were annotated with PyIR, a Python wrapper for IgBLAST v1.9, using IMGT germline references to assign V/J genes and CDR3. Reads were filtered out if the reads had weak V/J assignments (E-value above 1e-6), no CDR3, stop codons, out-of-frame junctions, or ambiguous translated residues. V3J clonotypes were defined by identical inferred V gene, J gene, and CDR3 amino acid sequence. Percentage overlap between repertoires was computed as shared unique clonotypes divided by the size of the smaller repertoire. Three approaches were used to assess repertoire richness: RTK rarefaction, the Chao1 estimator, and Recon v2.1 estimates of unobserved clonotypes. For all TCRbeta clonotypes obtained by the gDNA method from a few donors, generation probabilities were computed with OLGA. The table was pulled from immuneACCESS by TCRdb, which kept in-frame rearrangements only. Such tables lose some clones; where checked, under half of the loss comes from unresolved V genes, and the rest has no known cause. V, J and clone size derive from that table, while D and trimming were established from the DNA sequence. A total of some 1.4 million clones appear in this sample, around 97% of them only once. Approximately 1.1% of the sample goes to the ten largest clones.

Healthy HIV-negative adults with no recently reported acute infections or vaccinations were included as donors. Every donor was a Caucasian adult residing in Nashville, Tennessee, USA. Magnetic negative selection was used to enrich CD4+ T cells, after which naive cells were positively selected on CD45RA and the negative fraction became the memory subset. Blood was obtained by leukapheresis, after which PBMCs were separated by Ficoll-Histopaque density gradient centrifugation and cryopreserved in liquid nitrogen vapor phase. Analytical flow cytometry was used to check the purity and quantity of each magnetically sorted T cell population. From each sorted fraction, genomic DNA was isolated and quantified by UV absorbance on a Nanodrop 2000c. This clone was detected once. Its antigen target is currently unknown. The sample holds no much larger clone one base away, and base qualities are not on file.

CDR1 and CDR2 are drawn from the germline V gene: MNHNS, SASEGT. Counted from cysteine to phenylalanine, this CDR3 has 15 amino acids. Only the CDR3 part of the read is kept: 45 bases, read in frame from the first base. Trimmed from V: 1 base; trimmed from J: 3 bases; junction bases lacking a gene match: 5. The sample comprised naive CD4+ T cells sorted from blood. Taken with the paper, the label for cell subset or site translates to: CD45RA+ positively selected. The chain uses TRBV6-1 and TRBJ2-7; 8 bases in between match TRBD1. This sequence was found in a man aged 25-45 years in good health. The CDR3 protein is CASSEGTGSHYEQYF. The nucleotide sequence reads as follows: TGTGCCAGCAGTGAAGGGACAGGGTCCCACTACGAGCAGTACTTC.